This T cell receptor beta chain was obtained from a study of CD4+ T cells in melanoma. Whole-study findings and limits: Neoantigen-specific CD4+ T cells in melanoma reportedly had diverse differentiation states.

Germline V gives CDR1 SGHDN, CDR2 FVKESK. The CDR3 contains 13 residues. The V and J ends lost 1 base and 5 bases respectively, with 6 bases between them. Clones were sequenced by immunoSEQ multiplex PCR, and TCRdb holds only the in-frame ones, with some missing. The table lists about 50,000 clones, approximately 92% of them singletons, with over 9.5% in the top ten. Worth noting for this clone: Its antigen is as yet unknown.

The receptor comes from a human donor with melanoma. Sequencing used peripheral blood. This chain connects TRBV14 to TRBJ1-5, with D hard to call. The CDR3 sequence: CASSQGPYQPQHF. The CDR3 DNA reads as TGTGCCAGCAGCCAAGGGCCTTATCAGCCCCAGCATTTT.